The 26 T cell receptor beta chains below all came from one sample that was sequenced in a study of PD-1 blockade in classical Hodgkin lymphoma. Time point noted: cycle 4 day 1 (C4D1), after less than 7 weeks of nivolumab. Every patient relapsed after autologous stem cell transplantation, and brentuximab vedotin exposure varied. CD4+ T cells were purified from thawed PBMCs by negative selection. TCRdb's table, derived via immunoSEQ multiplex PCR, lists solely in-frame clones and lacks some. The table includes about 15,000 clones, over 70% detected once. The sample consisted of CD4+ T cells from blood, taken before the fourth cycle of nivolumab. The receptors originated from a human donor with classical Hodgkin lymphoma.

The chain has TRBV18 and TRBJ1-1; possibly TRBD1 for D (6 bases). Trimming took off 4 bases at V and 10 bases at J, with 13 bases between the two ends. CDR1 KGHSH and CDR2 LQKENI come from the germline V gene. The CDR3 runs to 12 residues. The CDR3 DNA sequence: TGTGCCAGCTCACACAGGGAGGGAGGAGCTTTCTTT. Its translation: CASSHREGGAFF.

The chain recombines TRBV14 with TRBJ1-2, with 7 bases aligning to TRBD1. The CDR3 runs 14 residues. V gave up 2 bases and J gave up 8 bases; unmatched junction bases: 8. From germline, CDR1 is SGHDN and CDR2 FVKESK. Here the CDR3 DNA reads TGTGCCAGCAGCCAAAACAGGGGACGAGGGGGCTACACCTTC. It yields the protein CASSQNRGRGGYTF. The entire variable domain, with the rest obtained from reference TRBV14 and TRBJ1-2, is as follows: EAGVTQFPSHSVIEKGQTVTLRCDPISGHDNLYWYRRVMGKEIKFLLHFVKESKQDESGMPNNRFLAERTGGTYSTLKVQPAELEDSGVYFCASSQNRGRGGYTFGSGTRLTVV.

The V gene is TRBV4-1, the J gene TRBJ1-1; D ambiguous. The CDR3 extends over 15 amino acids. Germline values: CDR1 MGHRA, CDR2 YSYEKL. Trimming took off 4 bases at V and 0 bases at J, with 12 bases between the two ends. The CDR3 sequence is CASSRKVGMNTEAFF. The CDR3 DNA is TGCGCCAGCAGCCGGAAAGTCGGCATGAACACTGAAGCTTTCTTT.

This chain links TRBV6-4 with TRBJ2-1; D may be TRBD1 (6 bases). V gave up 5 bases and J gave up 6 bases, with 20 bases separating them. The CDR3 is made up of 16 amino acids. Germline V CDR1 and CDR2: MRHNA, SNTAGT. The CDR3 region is CASSSQGSRVFNEQFF. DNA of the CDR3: TGTGCCAGCAGTTCACAGGGCTCTCGCGTCTTCAATGAGCAGTTCTTC.

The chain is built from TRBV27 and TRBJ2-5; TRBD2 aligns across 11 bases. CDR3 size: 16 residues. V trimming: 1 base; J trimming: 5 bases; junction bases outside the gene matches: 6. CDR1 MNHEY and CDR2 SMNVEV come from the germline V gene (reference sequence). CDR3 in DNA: TGTGCCAGCAGTTTATTTCTAGCGGGAGGTTACGAGACCCAGTACTTC. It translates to CASSLFLAGGYETQYF.

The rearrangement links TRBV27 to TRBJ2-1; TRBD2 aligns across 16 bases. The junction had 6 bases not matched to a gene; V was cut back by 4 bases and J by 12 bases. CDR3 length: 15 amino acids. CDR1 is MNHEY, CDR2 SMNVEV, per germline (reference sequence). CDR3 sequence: CASSSGLAGGPRQFF. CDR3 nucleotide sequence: TGTGCCAGCAGTTCGGGACTAGCGGGAGGGCCGCGGCAGTTCTTC.

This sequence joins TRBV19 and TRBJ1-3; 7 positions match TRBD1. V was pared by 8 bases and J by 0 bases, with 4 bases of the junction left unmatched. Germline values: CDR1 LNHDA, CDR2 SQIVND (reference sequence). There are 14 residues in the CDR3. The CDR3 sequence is CASRAGGSGNTIYF. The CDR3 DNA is TGTGCCAGTCGGGCAGGGGGCTCTGGAAACACCATATATTTT.

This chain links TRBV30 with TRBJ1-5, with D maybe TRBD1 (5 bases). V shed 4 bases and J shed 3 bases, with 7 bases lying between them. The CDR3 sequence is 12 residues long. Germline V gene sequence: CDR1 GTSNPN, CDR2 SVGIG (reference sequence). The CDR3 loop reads CAWTGFNQPQHF. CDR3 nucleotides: TGTGCCTGGACAGGGTTCAATCAGCCCCAGCATTTT.

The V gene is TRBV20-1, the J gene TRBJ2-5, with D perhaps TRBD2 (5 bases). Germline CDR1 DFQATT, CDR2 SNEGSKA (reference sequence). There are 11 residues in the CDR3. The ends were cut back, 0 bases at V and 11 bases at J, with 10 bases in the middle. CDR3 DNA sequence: TGCAGTGCTAGAGATAAAGGGAGTCAGTACTTC. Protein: CSARDKGSQYF.

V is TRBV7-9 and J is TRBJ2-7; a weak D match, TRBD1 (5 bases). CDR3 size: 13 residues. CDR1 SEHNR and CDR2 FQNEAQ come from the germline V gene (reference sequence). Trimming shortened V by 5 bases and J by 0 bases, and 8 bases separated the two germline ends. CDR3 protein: CASSADSSYEQYF. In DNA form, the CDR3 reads TGTGCCAGCAGCGCCGACAGCTCCTACGAGCAGTACTTC.

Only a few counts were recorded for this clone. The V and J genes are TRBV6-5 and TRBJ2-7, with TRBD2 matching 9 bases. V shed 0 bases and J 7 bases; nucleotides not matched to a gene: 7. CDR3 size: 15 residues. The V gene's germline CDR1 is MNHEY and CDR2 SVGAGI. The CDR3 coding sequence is TGTGCCAGCAGTTACTCGACTAGCGGTCCTCTGGAGCAGTACTTC. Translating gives CASSYSTSGPLEQYF.

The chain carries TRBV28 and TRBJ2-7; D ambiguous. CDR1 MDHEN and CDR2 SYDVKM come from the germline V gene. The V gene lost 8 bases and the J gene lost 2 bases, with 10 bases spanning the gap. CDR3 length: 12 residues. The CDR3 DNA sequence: TGTGCCAGCGGTCACGTAGCCTACGAGCAGTACTTC. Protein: CASGHVAYEQYF. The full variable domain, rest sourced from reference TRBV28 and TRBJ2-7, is DVKVTQSSRYLVKRTGEKVFLECVQDMDHENMFWYRQDPGLGLRLIYFSYDVKMKEKGDIPEGYSVSREKKERFSLILESASTNQTSMYLCASGHVAYEQYFGPGTRLTVT.

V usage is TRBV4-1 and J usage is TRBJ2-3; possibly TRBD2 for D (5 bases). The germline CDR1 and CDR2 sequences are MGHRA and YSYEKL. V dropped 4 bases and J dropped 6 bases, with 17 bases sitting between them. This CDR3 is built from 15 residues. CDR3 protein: CASSLTRAFPDTQYF. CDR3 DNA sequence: TGCGCCAGCAGCCTCACTAGGGCGTTCCCGGATACGCAGTATTTT.

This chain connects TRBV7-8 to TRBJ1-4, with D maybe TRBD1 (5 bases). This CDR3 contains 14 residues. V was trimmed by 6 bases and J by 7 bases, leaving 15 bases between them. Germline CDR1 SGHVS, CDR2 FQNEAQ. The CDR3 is CASRLLGAGEKLFF. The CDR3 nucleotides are TGTGCCAGCAGACTACTTGGGGCTGGTGAAAAACTGTTTTTT.

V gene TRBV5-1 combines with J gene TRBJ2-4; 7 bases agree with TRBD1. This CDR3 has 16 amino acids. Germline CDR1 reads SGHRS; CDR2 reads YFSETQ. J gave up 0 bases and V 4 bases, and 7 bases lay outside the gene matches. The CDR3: CASSHDREVAKNIQYF. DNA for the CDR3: TGCGCCAGCAGCCACGACAGGGAAGTAGCCAAAAACATTCAGTACTTC.

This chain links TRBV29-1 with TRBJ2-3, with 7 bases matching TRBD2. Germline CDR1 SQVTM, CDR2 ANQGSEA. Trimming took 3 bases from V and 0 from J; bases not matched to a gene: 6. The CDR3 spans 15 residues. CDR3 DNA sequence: TGCAGCGTTGACTTGTCTAGCGGTAGCACAGATACGCAGTATTTT. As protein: CSVDLSSGSTDTQYF.

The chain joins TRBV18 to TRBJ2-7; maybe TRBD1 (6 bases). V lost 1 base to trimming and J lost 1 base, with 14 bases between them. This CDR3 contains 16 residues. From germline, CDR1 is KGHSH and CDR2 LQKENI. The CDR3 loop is CASSPLSGQSSYEQYF. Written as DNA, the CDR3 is TGTGCCAGCTCACCACTCTCAGGACAGAGTTCCTACGAGCAGTACTTC.

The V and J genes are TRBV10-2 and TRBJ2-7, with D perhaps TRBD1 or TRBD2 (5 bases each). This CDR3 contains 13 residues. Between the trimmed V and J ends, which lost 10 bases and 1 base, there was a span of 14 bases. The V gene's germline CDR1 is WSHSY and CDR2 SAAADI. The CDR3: CAITRDLSYEQYF. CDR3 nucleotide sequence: TGCGCCATAACTCGGGACCTTTCCTACGAGCAGTACTTC.

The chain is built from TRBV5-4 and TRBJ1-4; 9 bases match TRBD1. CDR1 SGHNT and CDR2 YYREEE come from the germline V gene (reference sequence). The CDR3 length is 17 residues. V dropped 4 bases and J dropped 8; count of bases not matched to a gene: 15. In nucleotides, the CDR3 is TGTGCCAGCAGCCCGGGGGAATCCTACAGGGGGCGCGAAAAACTGTTTTTT. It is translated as CASSPGESYRGREKLFF.

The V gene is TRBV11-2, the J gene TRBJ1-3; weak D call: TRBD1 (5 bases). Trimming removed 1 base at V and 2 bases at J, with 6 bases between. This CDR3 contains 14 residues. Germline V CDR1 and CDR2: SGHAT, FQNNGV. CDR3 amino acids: CASSLAGAGNTIYF. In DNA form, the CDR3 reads TGTGCCAGCAGCTTAGCGGGGGCTGGAAACACCATATATTTT.

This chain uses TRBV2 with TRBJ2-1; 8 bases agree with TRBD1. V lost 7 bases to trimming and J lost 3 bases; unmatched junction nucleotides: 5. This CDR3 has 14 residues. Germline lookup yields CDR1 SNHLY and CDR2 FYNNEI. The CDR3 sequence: CASNGQGHYNEQFF. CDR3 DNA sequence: TGTGCCAGCAACGGACAGGGACACTACAATGAGCAGTTCTTC.

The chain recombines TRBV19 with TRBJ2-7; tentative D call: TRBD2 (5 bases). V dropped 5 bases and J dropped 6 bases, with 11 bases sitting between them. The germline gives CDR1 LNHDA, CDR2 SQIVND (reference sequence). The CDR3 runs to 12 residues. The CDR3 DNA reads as TGTGCCAGTAGTGCCCGGGAATCCGAGCAGTACTTC. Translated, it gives CASSARESEQYF. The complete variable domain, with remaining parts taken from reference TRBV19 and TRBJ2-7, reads DGGITQSPKYLFRKEGQNVTLSCEQNLNHDAMYWYRQDPGQGLRLIYYSQIVNDFQKGDIAEGYSVSREKKESFPLTVTSAQKNPTAFYLCASSARESEQYFGPGTRLTVT.

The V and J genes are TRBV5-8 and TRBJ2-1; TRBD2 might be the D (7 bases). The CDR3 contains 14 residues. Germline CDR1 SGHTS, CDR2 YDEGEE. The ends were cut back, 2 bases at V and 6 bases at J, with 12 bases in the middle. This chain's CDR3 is CASSLWGGLNEQFF. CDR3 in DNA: TGTGCCAGCAGCTTATGGGGGGGGCTCAATGAGCAGTTCTTC.

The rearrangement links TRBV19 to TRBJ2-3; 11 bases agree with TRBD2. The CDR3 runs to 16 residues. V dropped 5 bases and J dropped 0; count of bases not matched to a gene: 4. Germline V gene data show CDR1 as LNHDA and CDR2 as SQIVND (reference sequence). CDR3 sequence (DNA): TGTGCCAGTAGTCTGCGACTAGCGGGGAGCACAGATACGCAGTATTTT. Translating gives CASSLRLAGSTDTQYF.

The CDR3 DNA reads as TGTGCCATCAGTGAAGCCGGGGAAAAACTGTTTTTT. Its protein product is CAISEAGEKLFF. V and J are TRBV10-3 and TRBJ1-4; D ambiguous. Germline V gene sequence: CDR1 ENHRY, CDR2 SYGVKD. This CDR3 has 12 residues. Trimming removed 3 bases at V and 8 bases at J, with 7 bases between.

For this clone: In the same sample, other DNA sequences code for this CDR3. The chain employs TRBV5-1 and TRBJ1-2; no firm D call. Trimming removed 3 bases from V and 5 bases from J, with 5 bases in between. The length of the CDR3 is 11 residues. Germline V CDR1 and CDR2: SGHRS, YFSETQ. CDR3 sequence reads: CASSSEYGYTF. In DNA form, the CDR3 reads TGCGCCAGCAGCTCGGAATATGGCTACACCTTC. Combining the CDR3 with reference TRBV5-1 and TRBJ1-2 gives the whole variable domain KAGVTQTPRYLIKTRGQQVTLSCSPISGHRSVSWYQQTPGQGLQFLFEYFSETQRNKGNFPGRFSGRQFSNSRSEMNVSTLELGDSALYLCASSSEYGYTFGSGTRLTVV.